The 21 T cell receptor beta chains below come from one sample, sequenced in a study of OX40 agonist ivuxolimab in advanced cancers. Profiling relied on immunoSEQ multiplex PCR, and the TCRdb table lists in-frame clones only, not all of them. The data show some 44,000 clones, with 80% seen just once and over 4.5% held by the top ten. Sequencing was performed on CD4+ or CD8+ T cells sorted from blood, taken in a trial of the OX40 agonist ivuxolimab. The receptors were sampled from an adult with an advanced solid tumor such as melanoma, head and neck, liver or kidney cancer.

The V gene is TRBV30, the J gene TRBJ1-1; no clear D gene. The CDR3 sequence is 14 residues long. V lost 5 bases and J 1 base, leaving 14 bases between the germline ends. Germline CDR1 and CDR2: GTSNPN and SVGIG (reference sequence). DNA for the CDR3: TGTGCCTGGCGGTTTTCTACAGCGAACACTGAAGCTTTCTTT. This codes for CAWRFSTANTEAFF.

This clone was recorded only once. The chain combines TRBV4-2 with TRBJ2-7; 10 nucleotides line up with TRBD2. The junction had 8 bases not matched to a gene; V was cut back by 1 base and J by 5 bases. CDR3 size: 16 residues. Germline assignment: CDR1 LGHNA and CDR2 YNFKEQ. The CDR3 DNA is TGTGCCAGCAGCCAAGGGCGAGCGGGAGGGTCCCACGAGCAGTACTTC. It specifies CASSQGRAGGSHEQYF.

The chain uses TRBV6-1 and TRBJ1-2; weak D call: TRBD1 (5 bases). CDR1 and CDR2 from the germline V gene are MNHNS and SASEGT. The CDR3 contains 15 residues. Between the trimmed V and J ends, which lost 2 bases and 4 bases, there was a span of 14 bases. The CDR3, as DNA: TGTGCCAGCAGTGAAATGCAGGGCGTGGGCTATGGCTACACCTTC. It is translated as CASSEMQGVGYGYTF.

V is TRBV5-1 and J is TRBJ2-1, with D possibly being TRBD1 (5 bases). The V end was cut by 0 bases, the J end by 8 bases, with 18 bases between. Germline V gene lookup returns CDR1 SGHRS and CDR2 YFSETQ. The CDR3 is 16 amino acids. In DNA, the CDR3 is TGCGCCAGCAGCTTGGGACAGACCACCGGTAGGGATGAGCAGTTCTTC. This gives the protein CASSLGQTTGRDEQFF.

The rearrangement joins TRBV18 to TRBJ2-5; the D gene is possibly TRBD1 (5 bases). The V end lost 0 bases, the J end lost 5 bases, and 13 bases lay between the germline ends. This CDR3 has 15 amino acids. Germline-derived CDR1 and CDR2 are KGHSH and LQKENI. CDR3 sequence reads: CASSPPGAERETQYF. CDR3 nucleotide sequence: TGTGCCAGCTCACCACCAGGGGCCGAGAGGGAGACCCAGTACTTC.

This clone was recorded once. The rearrangement uses TRBV18 and TRBJ1-5, with D perhaps matching TRBD1 (5 bases). This CDR3 contains 15 residues. The V end lost 4 bases, the J end lost 0 bases, and 10 bases lay between the germline ends. From germline, CDR1 is KGHSH and CDR2 LQKENI. Here the CDR3 DNA reads TGTGCCAGCTCACAGGGGCTCTATAGCAATCAGCCCCAGCATTTT. Amino acids: CASSQGLYSNQPQHF. Full variable domain (outside the CDR3, taken from reference TRBV18 and TRBJ1-5): NAGVMQNPRHLVRRRGQEARLRCSPMKGHSHVYWYRQLPEEGLKFMVYLQKENIIDESGMPKERFSAEFPKEGPSILRIQQVVRGDSAAYFCASSQGLYSNQPQHFGDGTRLSIL.

This chain links TRBV28 with TRBJ1-4; maybe TRBD1 (5 bases). V shed 6 bases and J shed 0 bases, with 11 bases lying between them. Per the germline V gene, CDR1 is MDHEN and CDR2 is SYDVKM. The CDR3 length is 15 residues. CDR3 amino acids: CASRTGPPTNEKLFF. CDR3 in DNA: TGTGCCAGCAGAACAGGTCCTCCAACTAATGAAAAACTGTTTTTT. Combining the CDR3 with reference TRBV28 and TRBJ1-4 gives the whole variable domain DVKVTQSSRYLVKRTGEKVFLECVQDMDHENMFWYRQDPGLGLRLIYFSYDVKMKEKGDIPEGYSVSREKKERFSLILESASTNQTSMYLCASRTGPPTNEKLFFGSGTQLSVL.

The chain carries TRBV30 and TRBJ2-5; 7 nucleotides align to TRBD1. Trimming removed 4 bases from V and 5 bases from J; junction bases left unmatched: 7. CDR1 GTSNPN and CDR2 SVGIG come from the germline V gene (reference sequence). The length of the CDR3 is 13 residues. The DNA of the CDR3 is TGTGCCTGGAATCGACAGGGTGGGGAGACCCAGTACTTC. As protein: CAWNRQGGETQYF.

This clone was picked up a small number of times. The J gene is TRBJ1-2, the V gene TRBV10-3; D gene unclear. Between the trimmed V and J ends, which lost 2 bases and 0 bases, there was a span of 7 bases. Germline CDR1 reads ENHRY; CDR2 reads SYGVKD. CDR3 length equals 14 residues. CDR3 sequence reads: CAISELRTNYGYTF. Here the CDR3 DNA reads TGTGCCATCAGTGAGCTAAGGACTAACTATGGCTACACCTTC.

As concerns this clone: In the same sample, other DNA sequences code for this CDR3. V and J are TRBV6-5 and TRBJ1-1, with 10 bases that match TRBD1. From germline, CDR1 is MNHEY and CDR2 SVGAGI. This CDR3 has 14 residues. With V trimmed by 5 bases and J by 2 bases, 2 bases remained unmatched. The CDR3 is CASSRDRGNTEAFF. In DNA, the CDR3 is TGTGCCAGCAGTCGGGACAGGGGAAACACTGAAGCTTTCTTT.

The J gene is TRBJ1-2, the V gene TRBV7-8; no definite D call. V lost 4 bases and J lost 0, with 3 bases in between. CDR1 and CDR2 from the germline V gene are SGHVS and FQNEAQ. The CDR3 sequence is 12 residues long. CDR3 region: CASSSTNYGYTF. CDR3 DNA sequence: TGTGCCAGCAGCTCGACTAACTATGGCTACACCTTC. Variable domain in full (rest from reference TRBV7-8 and TRBJ1-2): GAGVSQSPRYKVAKRGQDVALRCDPISGHVSLFWYQQALGQGPEFLTYFQNEAQLDKSGLPSDRFFAERPEGSVSTLKIQRTQQEDSAVYLCASSSTNYGYTFGSGTRLTVV.

This clone was picked up one time. This chain connects TRBV19 to TRBJ2-5; possibly TRBD1 for D (6 bases). The CDR3 extends over 15 amino acids. V was clipped by 3 bases and J by 1 base, with 12 bases between them. Germline CDR1 and CDR2: LNHDA and SQIVND (reference sequence). CDR3 sequence: CASSISRGSQETQYF. DNA of the CDR3: TGTGCCAGTAGTATCAGCAGGGGATCCCAAGAGACCCAGTACTTC.

The genes are TRBV4-1 and TRBJ2-2; D is possibly TRBD2 (6 bases). Germline V lookup: CDR1 MGHRA, CDR2 YSYEKL. CDR3 length: 15 residues. V was trimmed by 4 bases and J by 2 bases, leaving 11 bases between them. CDR3 DNA: TGCGCCAGCAGCCGGGGGGACTTCAACACCGGGGAGCTGTTTTTT. Its protein product is CASSRGDFNTGELFF.

This clone has only one observation. V and J are TRBV2 and TRBJ2-3, with D perhaps matching TRBD1 (5 bases). Germline CDR1 is SNHLY and CDR2 is FYNNEI. Trimming shortened V by 3 bases and J by 0 bases, and 7 bases separated the two germline ends. The CDR3 has 14 residues. CDR3 nucleotide sequence: TGTGCCAGCAGTGACAGGGTTAGCACAGATACGCAGTATTTT. Residues: CASSDRVSTDTQYF.

V gene TRBV28 combines with J gene TRBJ2-1; D is ambiguous. V dropped 5 bases and J dropped 7 bases, with 12 bases sitting between them. The CDR3 consists of 13 residues. Germline V gene lookup returns CDR1 MDHEN and CDR2 SYDVKM. The CDR3 DNA follows: TGTGCCAGCAGTCGAAGTGGGGTGAATGAGCAGTTCTTC. Its translation: CASSRSGVNEQFF.

This clone was observed once. The CDR3 sequence is CASSLSGTTNEQYF. CDR3 nucleotides: TGTGCCAGCAGCTTAAGTGGGACTACCAACGAGCAGTACTTC. This rearrangement joins TRBV7-9 to TRBJ2-7; TRBD2 agrees at 7 bases. The CDR3 covers 14 residues. CDR1 is SEHNR and CDR2 is FQNEAQ in the germline V gene (reference sequence). The trim removed 2 bases at V and 5 bases at J, leaving 6 bases unmatched. The full variable domain, rest sourced from reference TRBV7-9 and TRBJ2-7, is DTGVSQNPRHKITKRGQNVTFRCDPISEHNRLYWYRQTLGQGPEFLTYFQNEAQLEKSRLLSDRFSAERPKGSFSTLEIQRTEQGDSAMYLCASSLSGTTNEQYFGPGTRLTVT.

The chain uses TRBV9 and TRBJ2-7, with 7 bases that match TRBD2. The CDR3 spans 14 residues. V was clipped by 4 bases and J by 5 bases; unmatched bases: 9. CDR1 is SGDLS, CDR2 YYNGEE, per germline. The DNA for the CDR3 is TGTGCCAGCAGCCCCAGGACTAGTTCCCACGAGCAGTACTTC. It encodes CASSPRTSSHEQYF.

The rearrangement joins TRBV5-5 to TRBJ2-7, with 7 nucleotides matching TRBD1. The CDR3 sequence is 13 residues long. The germline CDR1 and CDR2 sequences are SGHKS and YYEKEE (reference sequence). The V and J ends lost 4 bases and 2 bases, in that order; junction bases with no gene match: 3. CDR3 in DNA: TGTGCCAGCAGCAATCAGGGGGCCTACGAGCAGTACTTC. Its translation: CASSNQGAYEQYF.

The chain is built from TRBV18 and TRBJ2-3, with a weak D call TRBD1 (7 bases). V lost 3 bases, J lost 1 base, and 17 bases lay in between. The CDR3 contains 17 residues. The V gene's germline CDR1 is KGHSH and CDR2 LQKENI. CDR3 sequence reads: CASSPTRDSMGTDTQYF. The CDR3, as DNA: TGTGCCAGCTCACCCACGCGGGACAGCATGGGCACAGATACGCAGTATTTT.

The chain joins TRBV27 to TRBJ2-2; D possibly corresponds to TRBD2 (6 bases). Per germline, CDR1 MNHEY and CDR2 SMNVEV (reference sequence). V dropped 2 bases and J dropped 1 base, with 8 bases sitting between them. The length of the CDR3 is 15 residues. CDR3 protein: CASSLVGGNTGELFF. The CDR3 nucleotides read TGTGCCAGCAGTTTAGTCGGGGGGAACACCGGGGAGCTGTTTTTT.

The chain carries TRBV6-1 and TRBJ2-3, with TRBD2 matching over 12 bases. J lost 2 bases, V lost 7 bases, and 4 bases had no gene match. CDR3 size: 15 residues. Germline assignment: CDR1 MNHNS and CDR2 SASEGT. CDR3 protein: CASNLAGGATDTQYF. The CDR3 nucleotides are TGTGCCAGCAATCTAGCGGGAGGGGCCACAGATACGCAGTATTTT.